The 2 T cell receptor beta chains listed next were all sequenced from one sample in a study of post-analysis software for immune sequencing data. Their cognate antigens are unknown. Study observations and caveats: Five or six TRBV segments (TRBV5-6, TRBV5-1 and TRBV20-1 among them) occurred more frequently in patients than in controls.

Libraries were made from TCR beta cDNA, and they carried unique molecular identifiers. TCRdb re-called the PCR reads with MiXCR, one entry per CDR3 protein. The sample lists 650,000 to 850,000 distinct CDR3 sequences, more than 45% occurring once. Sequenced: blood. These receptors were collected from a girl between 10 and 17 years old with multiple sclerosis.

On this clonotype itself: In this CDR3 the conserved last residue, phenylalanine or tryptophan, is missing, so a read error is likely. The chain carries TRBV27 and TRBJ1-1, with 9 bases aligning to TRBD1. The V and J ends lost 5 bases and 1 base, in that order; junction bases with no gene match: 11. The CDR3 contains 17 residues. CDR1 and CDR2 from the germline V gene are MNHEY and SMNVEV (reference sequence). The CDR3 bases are TGTGCCAGCAGTCCCCCCGGGACAGGGTGGCCGAACACTGAAGCTTTCTCT. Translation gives CASSPPGTGWPNTEAFS.

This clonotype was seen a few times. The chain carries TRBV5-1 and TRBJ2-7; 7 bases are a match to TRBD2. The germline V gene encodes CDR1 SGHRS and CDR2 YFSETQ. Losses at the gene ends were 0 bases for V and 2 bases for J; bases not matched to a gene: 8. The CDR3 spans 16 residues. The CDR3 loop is CASSLDPGEGTYEQYF. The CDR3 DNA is TGCGCCAGCAGCTTGGATCCGGGGGAGGGGACCTACGAGCAGTACTTC. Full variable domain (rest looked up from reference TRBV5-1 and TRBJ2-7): KAGVTQTPRYLIKTRGQQVTLSCSPISGHRSVSWYQQTPGQGLQFLFEYFSETQRNKGNFPGRFSGRQFSNSRSEMNVSTLELGDSALYLCASSLDPGEGTYEQYFGPGTRLTVT.